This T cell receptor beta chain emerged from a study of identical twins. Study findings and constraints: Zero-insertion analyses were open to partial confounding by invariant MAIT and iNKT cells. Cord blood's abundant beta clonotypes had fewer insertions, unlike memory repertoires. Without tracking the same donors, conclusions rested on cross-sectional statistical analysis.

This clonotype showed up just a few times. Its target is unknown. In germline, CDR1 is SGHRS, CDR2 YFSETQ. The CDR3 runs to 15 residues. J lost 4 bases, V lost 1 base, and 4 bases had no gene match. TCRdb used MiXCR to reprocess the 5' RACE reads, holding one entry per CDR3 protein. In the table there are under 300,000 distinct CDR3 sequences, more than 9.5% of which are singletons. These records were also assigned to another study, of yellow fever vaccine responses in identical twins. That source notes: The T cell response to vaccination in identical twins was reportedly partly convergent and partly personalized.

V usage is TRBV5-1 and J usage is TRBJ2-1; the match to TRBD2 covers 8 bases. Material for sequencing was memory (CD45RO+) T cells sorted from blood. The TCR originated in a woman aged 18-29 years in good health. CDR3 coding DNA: TGCGCCAGCAGCTTGTTAGGCGGGAGGTACAATGAGCAGTTCTTC. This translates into CASSLLGGRYNEQFF.